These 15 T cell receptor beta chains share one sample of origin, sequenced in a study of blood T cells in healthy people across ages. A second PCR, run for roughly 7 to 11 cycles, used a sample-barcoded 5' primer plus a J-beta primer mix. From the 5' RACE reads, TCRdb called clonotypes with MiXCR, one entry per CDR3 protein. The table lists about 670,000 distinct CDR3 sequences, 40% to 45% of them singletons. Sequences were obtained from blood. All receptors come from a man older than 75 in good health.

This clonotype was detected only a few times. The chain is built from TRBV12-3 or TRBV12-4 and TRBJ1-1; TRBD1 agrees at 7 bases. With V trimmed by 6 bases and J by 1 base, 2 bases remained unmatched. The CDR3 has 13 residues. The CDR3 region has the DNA TGTGCCAGCAGGACAGGGCAGAACACTGAAGCTTTCTTT. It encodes CASRTGQNTEAFF.

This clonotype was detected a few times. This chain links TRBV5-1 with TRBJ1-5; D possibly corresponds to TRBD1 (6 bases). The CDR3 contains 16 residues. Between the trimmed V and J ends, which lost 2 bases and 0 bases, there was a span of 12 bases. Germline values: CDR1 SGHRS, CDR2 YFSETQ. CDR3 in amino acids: CASSFLPGDSNQPQHF. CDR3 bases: TGCGCCAGCAGCTTCCTCCCAGGGGATAGCAATCAGCCCCAGCATTTT.

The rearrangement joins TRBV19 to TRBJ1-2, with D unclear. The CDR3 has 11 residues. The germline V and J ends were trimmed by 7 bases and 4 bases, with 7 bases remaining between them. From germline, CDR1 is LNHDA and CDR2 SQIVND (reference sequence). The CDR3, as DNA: TGTGCCAGTACGATCGGCTATGGCTACACCTTC. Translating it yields CASTIGYGYTF.

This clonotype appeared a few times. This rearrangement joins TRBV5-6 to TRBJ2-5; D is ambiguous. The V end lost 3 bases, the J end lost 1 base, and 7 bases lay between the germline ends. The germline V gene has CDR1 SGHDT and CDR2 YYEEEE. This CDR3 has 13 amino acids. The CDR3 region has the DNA TGTGCCAGCAGCTGGGCCCCCCAAGAGACCCAGTACTTC. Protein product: CASSWAPQETQYF.

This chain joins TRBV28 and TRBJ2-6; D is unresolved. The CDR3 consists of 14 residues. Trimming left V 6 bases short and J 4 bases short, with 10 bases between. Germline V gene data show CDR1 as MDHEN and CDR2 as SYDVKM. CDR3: CASSAPVGANVLTF. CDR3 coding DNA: TGTGCCAGCAGCGCTCCCGTAGGGGCCAACGTCCTGACTTTC. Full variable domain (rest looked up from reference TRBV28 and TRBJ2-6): DVKVTQSSRYLVKRTGEKVFLECVQDMDHENMFWYRQDPGLGLRLIYFSYDVKMKEKGDIPEGYSVSREKKERFSLILESASTNQTSMYLCASSAPVGANVLTFGAGSRLTVL.

Written as DNA, the CDR3 is TGTGCCAGCAACTTTAGCGGGAGGACATCACCGGACCAAGAGACCCAGTACTTC. The encoded protein is CASNFSGRTSPDQETQYF. J is TRBJ2-5 and V is TRBV11-1; 10 bases are shared with TRBD2. Germline CDR1 reads SGHAT; CDR2 reads FQDESV (reference sequence). The CDR3 covers 18 residues. Germline trimming cut 7 bases from V and 0 bases from J; bases unmatched to any gene: 14.

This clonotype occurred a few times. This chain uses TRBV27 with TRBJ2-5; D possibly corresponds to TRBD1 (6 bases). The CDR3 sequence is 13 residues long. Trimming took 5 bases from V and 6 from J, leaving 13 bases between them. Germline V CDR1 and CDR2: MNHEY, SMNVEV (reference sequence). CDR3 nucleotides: TGTGCCAGCAGTGCAGGGGCCGTAAAGACCCAGTACTTC. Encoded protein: CASSAGAVKTQYF.

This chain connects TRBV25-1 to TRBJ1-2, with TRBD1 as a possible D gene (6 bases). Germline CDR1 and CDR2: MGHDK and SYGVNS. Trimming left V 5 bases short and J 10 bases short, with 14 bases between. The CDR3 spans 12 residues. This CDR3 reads CASSPGQCDYTF. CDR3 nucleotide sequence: TGTGCCAGCAGTCCCGGACAGTGCGACTACACCTTC.

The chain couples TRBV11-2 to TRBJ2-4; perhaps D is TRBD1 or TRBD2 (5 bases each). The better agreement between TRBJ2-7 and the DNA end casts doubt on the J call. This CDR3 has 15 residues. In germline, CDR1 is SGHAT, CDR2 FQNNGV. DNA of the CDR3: TGTGCCAGCAGCTTAGGCCCCGGGACCGACTACGAGCAGTACTTC. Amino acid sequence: CASSLGPGTDYEQYF.

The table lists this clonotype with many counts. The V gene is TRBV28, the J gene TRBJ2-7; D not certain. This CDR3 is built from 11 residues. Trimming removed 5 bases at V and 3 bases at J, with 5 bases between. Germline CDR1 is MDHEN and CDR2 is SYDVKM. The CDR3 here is CASSPLYEQYF. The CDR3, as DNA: TGTGCCAGCAGTCCCCTCTACGAGCAGTACTTC. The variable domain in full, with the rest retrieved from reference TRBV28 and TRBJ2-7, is DVKVTQSSRYLVKRTGEKVFLECVQDMDHENMFWYRQDPGLGLRLIYFSYDVKMKEKGDIPEGYSVSREKKERFSLILESASTNQTSMYLCASSPLYEQYFGPGTRLTVT.

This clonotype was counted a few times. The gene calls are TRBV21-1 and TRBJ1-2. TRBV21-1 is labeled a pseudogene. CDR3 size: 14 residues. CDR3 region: CASSKGGRVYGYTF. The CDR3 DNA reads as TGTGCCAGCAGCAAAGGGGGGAGGGTCTATGGCTACACCTTC.

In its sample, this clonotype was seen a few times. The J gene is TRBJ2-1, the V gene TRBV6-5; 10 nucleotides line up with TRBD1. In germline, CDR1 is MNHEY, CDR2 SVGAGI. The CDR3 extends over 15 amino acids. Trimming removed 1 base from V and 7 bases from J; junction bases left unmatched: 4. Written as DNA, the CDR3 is TGTGCCAGCAGTTACTGGGACAGGGGTATGAATGAGCAGTTCTTC. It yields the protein CASSYWDRGMNEQFF.

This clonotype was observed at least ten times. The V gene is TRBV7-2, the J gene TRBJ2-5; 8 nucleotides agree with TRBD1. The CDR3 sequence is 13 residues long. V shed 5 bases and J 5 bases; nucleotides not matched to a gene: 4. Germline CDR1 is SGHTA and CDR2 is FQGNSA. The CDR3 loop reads CASSTTGAETQYF. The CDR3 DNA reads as TGTGCCAGCAGCACGACAGGGGCGGAGACCCAGTACTTC.

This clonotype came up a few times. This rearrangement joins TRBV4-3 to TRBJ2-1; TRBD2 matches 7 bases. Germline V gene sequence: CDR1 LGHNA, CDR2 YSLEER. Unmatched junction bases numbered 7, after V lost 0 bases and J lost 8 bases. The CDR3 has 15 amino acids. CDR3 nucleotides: TGCGCCAGCAGCCAAGACTATCGGGAGGAAGATGAGCAGTTCTTC. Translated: CASSQDYREEDEQFF.

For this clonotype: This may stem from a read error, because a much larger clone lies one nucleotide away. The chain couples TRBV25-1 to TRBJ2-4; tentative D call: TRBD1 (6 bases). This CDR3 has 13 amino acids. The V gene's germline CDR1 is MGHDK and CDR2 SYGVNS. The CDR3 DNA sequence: TGTGCCAGCACCCCAGGGGCCAAAAACAGTCAGTACTTC. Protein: CASTPGAKNSQYF.